One and the same sample provided the 30 T cell receptor beta chains below, sequenced in a study of blood T cell repertoires in COVID-19. The data were produced by immunoSEQ multiplex PCR, yet TCRdb's version contains in-frame clones alone and is incomplete. The table lists some 150,000 clones, 88% of them singletons. Sample: peripheral blood. Receptor source: a woman aged 55-69 years with acute or convalescent COVID-19.

This chain connects TRBV18 to TRBJ2-2; 11 nucleotides align to TRBD2. Germline CDR1 reads KGHSH; CDR2 reads LQKENI. V gave up 4 bases and J gave up 5 bases; unmatched junction bases: 3. The CDR3 loop spans 15 amino acids. The CDR3 reads CASSLTSGETGELFF. DNA of the CDR3: TGTGCCAGCTCACTGACTAGCGGGGAGACCGGGGAGCTGTTTTTT.

The chain recombines TRBV7-2 with TRBJ1-1; 8 bases align to TRBD1. Trimming removed 5 bases from V and 11 bases from J; junction bases left unmatched: 13. Germline CDR1 SGHTA, CDR2 FQGNSA. CDR3 length equals 14 residues. CDR3 amino acids: CASSPGQGMADAFF. CDR3 nucleotide sequence: TGTGCCAGCAGCCCTGGACAGGGTATGGCAGACGCTTTCTTT.

V usage is TRBV11-3 and J usage is TRBJ2-3; D is unclear. Trimming left V 2 bases short and J 2 bases short, with 14 bases between. The germline V gene encodes CDR1 SGHNT and CDR2 YENEEA. The CDR3 is 16 amino acids. The CDR3, as DNA: TGTGCCAGCAGCTTATCTGTGGCTAGTCACACAGATACGCAGTATTTT. Protein product: CASSLSVASHTDTQYF.

J is TRBJ1-5 and V is TRBV6-2 or TRBV6-3; TRBD1 is a possible D gene (5 bases). Germline CDR1 and CDR2: MNHEY and SVGEGT. The CDR3 consists of 13 residues. V gave up 6 bases and J gave up 4 bases, with 10 bases separating them. The CDR3 protein is CASSLQENQPQHF. The DNA of the CDR3 is TGTGCCAGCAGCTTACAGGAAAATCAGCCCCAGCATTTT.

The CDR3 loop is CASSSNGGQGNTIYF. The CDR3 DNA reads TGTGCCAGCAGCTCTAACGGGGGGCAAGGAAACACCATATATTTT. The chain uses TRBV7-3 and TRBJ1-3, with D perhaps matching TRBD1 (6 bases). CDR3 size: 15 residues. The V end lost 4 bases, the J end lost 4 bases, and 14 bases lay between the germline ends. Germline loops: CDR1 SGHTA, CDR2 FQGTGA.

The chain links TRBV12-5 to TRBJ2-7; D perhaps matches TRBD2 (6 bases). CDR3 length equals 17 residues. Germline V gives CDR1 LGHNT, CDR2 FRNRAP. V was shortened by 7 bases and J by 5 bases, with 27 bases between the two germline ends. In DNA form, the CDR3 reads TGTGCTAGTGTCGTTACGGGAGAAATGGGGCGGACTGACGAGCAGTACTTC. Translation gives CASVVTGEMGRTDEQYF. Looking up the rest from reference TRBV12-5 and TRBJ2-7 gives the full variable domain: DARVTQTPRHKVTEMGQEVTMRCQPILGHNTVFWYRQTMMQGLELLAYFRNRAPLDDSGMPKDRFSAEMPDATLATLKIQPSEPRDSAVYFCASVVTGEMGRTDEQYFGPGTRLTVT.

The chain has TRBV30 and TRBJ1-1, with D perhaps TRBD1 (6 bases). There are 12 residues in the CDR3. Trimming removed 2 bases at V and 7 bases at J, with 11 bases between. CDR1 GTSNPN and CDR2 SVGIG come from the germline V gene (reference sequence). Here the CDR3 DNA reads TGTGCCTGGAGTTCTGGACAGATTGAAGCTTTCTTT. It specifies CAWSSGQIEAFF.

The CDR3 nucleotides are TGTGCCAGCAGCGTCGGACAGGGGGCTTACTATGGCTACACCTTC. This sequence encodes CASSVGQGAYYGYTF. The chain joins TRBV9 to TRBJ1-2, with 11 bases that match TRBD1. CDR1 SGDLS and CDR2 YYNGEE come from the germline V gene. This CDR3 comprises 15 residues. J lost 3 bases, V lost 2 bases, and 3 bases had no gene match.

V usage is TRBV29-1 and J usage is TRBJ2-2, with D maybe TRBD1 (6 bases). Germline V gives CDR1 SQVTM, CDR2 ANQGSEA. This CDR3 is built from 14 residues. Trimming pared 6 bases from V and 4 bases from J, leaving 15 bases between. CDR3 nucleotide sequence: TGCAGCGTGGAAATACAGGGAATCACCGGGGAGCTGTTTTTT. It is translated as CSVEIQGITGELFF.

The chain carries TRBV2 and TRBJ1-3; 7 positions agree with TRBD1. The CDR3 consists of 13 residues. V lost 10 bases, J lost 0 bases, and 3 bases stayed unmatched. Germline-derived CDR1 and CDR2 are SNHLY and FYNNEI. CDR3 nucleotide sequence: TGTGCCATCAGACAGGGCTCTGGAAACACCATATATTTT. It specifies CAIRQGSGNTIYF.

The chain joins TRBV6-6 to TRBJ1-5; 7 bases agree with TRBD1. The V gene's germline CDR1 is MNHNY and CDR2 SVGAGI (reference sequence). CDR3 length: 15 residues. Trimming at V came to 6 bases and at J to 4 bases, leaving 9 bases not matched to a gene. As DNA, the CDR3 is TGTGCCAGCAGCCCATATCGACAGGGAAATCAGCCCCAGCATTTT. Translation gives CASSPYRQGNQPQHF.

The table lists this clone with a count of one. This chain connects TRBV9 to TRBJ2-5; 9 bases fit TRBD1. Looked up from germline, CDR1 is SGDLS and CDR2 is YYNGEE. The J segment lost 1 base and the V segment lost 2 bases, leaving 6 bases of the junction unmatched. The CDR3 consists of 16 residues. This CDR3 reads CASSVAPGQGQETQYF. Written as DNA, the CDR3 is TGTGCCAGCAGCGTCGCACCGGGACAGGGCCAAGAGACCCAGTACTTC.

This rearrangement joins TRBV4-1 to TRBJ1-1; 9 nucleotides align to TRBD1. CDR3 length: 17 amino acids. Germline values: CDR1 MGHRA, CDR2 YSYEKL. V lost 3 bases and J lost 2; bases outside the gene matches: 10. The CDR3 loop is CASSQNWLGQGNTEAFF. The CDR3 DNA follows: TGCGCCAGCAGCCAGAACTGGCTGGGACAGGGTAACACTGAAGCTTTCTTT.

This clone was detected only once. This chain connects TRBV7-9 to TRBJ2-2, with 8 bases matching TRBD1. After removal of 2 bases from V and 7 bases from J, the junction contained 3 bases not matched to a gene. The germline V gene has CDR1 SEHNR and CDR2 FQNEAQ (reference sequence). This CDR3 comprises 14 residues. The CDR3 protein is CASSLLTGVGELFF. Written as DNA, the CDR3 is TGTGCCAGCAGCTTACTGACAGGGGTCGGGGAGCTGTTTTTT.

V gene TRBV7-9 combines with J gene TRBJ1-1, with D hard to call. Germline lookup yields CDR1 SEHNR and CDR2 FQNEAQ (reference sequence). This CDR3 is built from 18 residues. Trimming left V 2 bases short and J 0 bases short, with 19 bases between. The CDR3 here is CASSLRLTRGNMNTEAFF. CDR3 DNA sequence: TGTGCCAGCAGCTTAAGATTAACGCGGGGTAACATGAACACTGAAGCTTTCTTT.

The chain is built from TRBV6-2 or TRBV6-3 and TRBJ1-1, with D possibly matching TRBD1 (6 bases). CDR1 is MNHEY and CDR2 is SVGEGT in the germline V gene. V lost 2 bases, J lost 5 bases, and 12 bases lay in between. This CDR3 region has 14 residues. The CDR3 bases are TGTGCCAGCAGTTACGCGGTGCAGGGGACTGAAGCTTTCTTT. Its translation is CASSYAVQGTEAFF.

The chain joins TRBV15 to TRBJ1-6; 11 bases map to TRBD1. CDR1 is LNHNV and CDR2 is YYDKDF in the germline V gene (reference sequence). V lost 1 base to trimming and J lost 7 bases; unmatched junction nucleotides: 27. The CDR3 has 24 residues. CDR3 coding DNA: TGTGCCACCAGCAGAGTGCGACGACAGGAATTGGGACAGGGGGTCTACCGTACGAATTCACCCCTCCACTTT. Residues: CATSRVRRQELGQGVYRTNSPLHF.

This chain uses TRBV3-1 (or the pseudogene TRBV3-2) with TRBJ1-1; tentatively, D is TRBD1 (5 bases). The CDR3 consists of 13 residues. Per the germline V gene, CDR1 is LGHDT and CDR2 is YNNKEL (reference sequence). V was cut by 3 bases and J by 11 bases, with 16 bases left in between. CDR3 in amino acids: CASSQTRRGGAFF. CDR3 DNA: TGTGCCAGCAGCCAGACCCGAAGGGGAGGGGCTTTCTTT.

DNA of the CDR3: TGTGCCAGCAGTCTCACGGTGACAGGGCATCAGCCCCAGCATTTT. Encoded protein: CASSLTVTGHQPQHF. The rearrangement links TRBV6-5 to TRBJ1-5; 7 nucleotides match TRBD1. V was pared by 5 bases and J by 5 bases, with 9 bases of the junction left unmatched. This CDR3 is built from 15 residues. Germline assignment: CDR1 MNHEY and CDR2 SVGAGI.

The chain carries TRBV28 and TRBJ1-2; 12 nucleotides align to TRBD1. CDR1 and CDR2 from the germline V gene are MDHEN and SYDVKM. The CDR3 has 16 residues. V shed 6 bases, J shed 6 bases, and the junction held 11 bases outside the gene matches. CDR3 sequence (DNA): TGTGCCAGCAGCACACCGGGACAGGGGGCGCACGATGGCTACACCTTC. It yields the protein CASSTPGQGAHDGYTF.

The V call is TRBV19, the J call TRBJ2-1, with TRBD2 as a possible D gene (6 bases). Deletions cut 6 bases from V and 4 bases from J, with 16 bases between. Germline V lookup: CDR1 LNHDA, CDR2 SQIVND (reference sequence). The CDR3 is 15 amino acids. CDR3 sequence reads: CASSPQIGGYNEQFF. The CDR3 nucleotides read TGTGCCAGTAGCCCCCAGATCGGGGGTTACAATGAGCAGTTCTTC.

V usage is TRBV9 and J usage is TRBJ2-5; TRBD2 might be the D (7 bases). CDR1 is SGDLS, CDR2 YYNGEE, per germline. This CDR3 comprises 16 residues. The germline V and J ends were trimmed by 3 bases and 4 bases, with 19 bases remaining between them. The CDR3 DNA reads as TGTGCCAGCAGCGCCCCTGGGGGGGGGCGGCGAGAGACCCAGTACTTC. Its protein product is CASSAPGGGRRETQYF.

CDR3 sequence (DNA): TGTGCCAGTACAGCTAACTATGGCTACACCTTC. Its protein is CASTANYGYTF. The genes are TRBV2 and TRBJ1-2; D ambiguous. Germline V gene lookup returns CDR1 SNHLY and CDR2 FYNNEI. Deletions cut 9 bases from V and 0 bases from J, with 5 bases between. The CDR3 is made up of 11 amino acids.

The chain recombines TRBV7-2 with TRBJ1-3; TRBD1 matches at 8 bases. V dropped 1 base and J dropped 2; count of bases not matched to a gene: 7. From germline, CDR1 is SGHTA and CDR2 FQGNSA. This CDR3 has 17 amino acids. CDR3 loop: CASSLVSGGDTGNTIYF. The CDR3 DNA reads TGTGCCAGCAGCTTAGTCTCAGGGGGCGACACTGGAAACACCATATATTTT. Supplemented by reference TRBV7-2 and TRBJ1-3, the full variable domain reads GAGVSQSPSNKVTEKGKDVELRCDPISGHTALYWYRQSLGQGLEFLIYFQGNSAPDKSGLPSDRFSAERTGGSVSTLTIQRTQQEDSAVYLCASSLVSGGDTGNTIYFGEGSWLTVV.

In DNA, the CDR3 is TGTGCCAGCAGCATATACACAGATACGCAGTATTTT. This codes for CASSIYTDTQYF. The chain carries TRBV11-2 and TRBJ2-3; no reliable D call. V was pared by 5 bases and J by 2 bases, with 5 bases between. Germline-derived CDR1 and CDR2 are SGHAT and FQNNGV. There are 12 residues in the CDR3.

The rearrangement joins TRBV5-6 to TRBJ1-3, with TRBD1 matching over 8 bases. The V and J ends lost 3 bases and 3 bases, in that order; junction bases with no gene match: 5. The CDR3 extends over 15 amino acids. Germline-derived CDR1 and CDR2 are SGHDT and YYEEEE. The CDR3 sequence: CASSSQGTGGNTIYF. CDR3 in DNA: TGTGCCAGCAGCTCCCAGGGGACAGGTGGAAACACCATATATTTT.

V is TRBV12-3 or TRBV12-4 and J is TRBJ2-2; D is unresolved. The CDR3 totals 13 residues. The V and J ends lost 7 bases and 0 bases respectively, with 6 bases between them. As DNA, the CDR3 is TGTGCCAGCAAGACAACGAACACCGGGGAGCTGTTTTTT. Amino acid sequence: CASKTTNTGELFF.

The CDR3 DNA reads as TGTGCCAGCTCAACCTCTGGGACTGGGACAGATACGCAGTATTTT. This codes for CASSTSGTGTDTQYF. The chain employs TRBV18 and TRBJ2-3; TRBD2 is a possible D gene (6 bases). There are 15 residues in the CDR3. V was pared by 5 bases and J by 3 bases, with 15 bases between. In germline, CDR1 is KGHSH, CDR2 LQKENI.

This chain links TRBV7-8 with TRBJ1-1; D is perhaps TRBD1 (6 bases). Germline loops: CDR1 SGHVS, CDR2 FQNEAQ. The ends were cut back, 5 bases at V and 6 bases at J, with 13 bases in the middle. The CDR3 loop spans 13 amino acids. The CDR3 sequence: CASSLDRMAEAFF. CDR3 nucleotide sequence: TGTGCCAGCAGCCTCGACAGGATGGCTGAAGCTTTCTTT.

The rearrangement links TRBV6-2 or TRBV6-3 to TRBJ1-1, with 8 bases identical to TRBD1. The V gene end was trimmed by 5 bases and the J gene end by 5 bases; junction bases not matched to a gene: 4. CDR1 and CDR2 (germline): MNHEY, SVGEGT. This CDR3 is 13 amino acids long. This CDR3 is CASSRQGRTEAFF. In nucleotides, the CDR3 is TGTGCCAGCAGTAGACAGGGGCGAACTGAAGCTTTCTTT.